This TCR beta chain was sequenced in a study of blood T cell repertoires in COVID-19. Study overall: Sample material is recorded as cDNA or gDNA derived from T cells, B-cell-depleted T cells, or PBMCs.

The CDR3 is made up of 11 amino acids. V lost 6 bases to trimming and J lost 5 bases, with 8 bases between them. Germline V gene lookup returns CDR1 KGHSH and CDR2 LQKENI. All enrollees were about 18 to 90 years old and from 20 to 30 US areas. Which cohort a participant joined came from the clinical history participants gave. For recovered donors of Cohort 3, there were two negative PCRs, clearance, or symptom resolution. TCRdb's table, derived via immunoSEQ multiplex PCR, lists solely in-frame clones and lacks some. In the table there are about 200,000 clones, about nine tenths of which are singletons.

The sequence was collected from a woman aged 25 to 39 who had recovered from COVID-19. The sequencing input was PBMCs or T cells enriched from blood (not recorded which). The chain uses TRBV18 and TRBJ2-7, with a tentative D call TRBD1 (5 bases). The CDR3 sequence: CASSLRDEQYF. The CDR3 DNA sequence: TGTGCCAGCTCGCTCAGGGACGAGCAGTACTTC.